This TCR beta chain was sequenced for a study of blood T cells in healthy people across ages. The study, taken as a whole, reports: Observed TCR beta diversity showed a strong correlation with the percentage of naive T cells as measured by flow cytometry. A roughly linear fall in TCR beta diversity per million T cells was seen with increasing age.

CDR3 length: 14 residues. The germline CDR1 and CDR2 sequences are MNHEY and SVGAGI. Trimming took off 3 bases at V and 3 bases at J, with 11 bases between the two ends. Sample donors were healthy Caucasian individuals that came from Russia, aged roughly 6 to 100. Donors each provided around 9 milliliters of peripheral blood. Together with a sample-barcoded 5' primer, a J-beta primer mix was included in a second PCR lasting about 6 to 11 cycles. MiXCR was run by TCRdb on the 5' RACE reads, yielding one entry per CDR3 protein. Counted here are 2 million or so distinct CDR3 sequences, roughly 50% occurring once; the ten biggest clones make up less than 2.5%. On this clonotype itself: Its antigen is unknown.

This sequence originates from a woman aged 40 to 49 in good health. The genes are TRBV6-5 and TRBJ2-5; D is perhaps TRBD2 (6 bases). Sequencing was performed on blood. This CDR3 is CASSYGGKEETQYF. CDR3 bases: TGTGCCAGCAGTTATGGGGGGAAGGAAGAGACCCAGTACTTC.